The next 21 T cell receptor beta chains were all read from a single sample in a study of CD8+ T cells in alopecia areata (dated by TCRdb to about 2018). Interpreted using the paper, the time point label stands for: less than five weeks on oral tofacitinib. The sample's treatment or condition, from its label and the paper: oral pan-JAK inhibitor, 5-10 mg twice daily. Lesional scalp punch biopsies and peripheral blood were collected from alopecia areata patients. Receptors were amplified or captured by the immunoSEQ multiplex PCR assay. RNA was extracted from all samples and reverse transcribed into cDNA as template for TCR sequencing. TCRdb re-hosts the immuneACCESS table, in-frame sequences only. Its copies lack some clones; in the studies checked, an unresolved V gene accounts for under half of them, and the cause for the rest is not known. A total of 15,000 to 20,000 clones appear in this sample, approximately 59% of them only once. The top ten clones comprise 7% to 10% of the sample.

The specimen was skin, collected at week 4, from a patient treated with tofacitinib. The source of these receptors is a human donor with alopecia areata.

This clone appeared a few times. J is TRBJ2-1 and V is TRBV9, with a tentative D call TRBD2 (7 bases). V lost 4 bases to trimming and J lost 8 bases, with 19 bases between them. This CDR3 region has 15 residues. Germline lookup yields CDR1 SGDLS and CDR2 YYNGEE. As DNA, the CDR3 is TGTGCCAGCAGCCTCAGTTGGGGCGGGGGCTATGAGCAGTTCTTC. Translating gives CASSLSWGGGYEQFF.

This clone was counted between two and nine times. The rearrangement uses TRBV10-3 and TRBJ1-2, with D possibly matching TRBD1 (5 bases). V was trimmed by 6 bases and J by 5 bases, leaving 13 bases between them. Germline V lookup: CDR1 ENHRY, CDR2 SYGVKD. CDR3 size: 13 residues. The CDR3: CAISPGRGYGYTF. DNA of the CDR3: TGTGCCATCAGCCCGGGACGGGGATATGGCTACACCTTC.

The chain combines TRBV30 with TRBJ1-3; no clear D gene. The CDR3 consists of 13 residues. The germline CDR1 and CDR2 sequences are GTSNPN and SVGIG (reference sequence). V was trimmed by 5 bases and J by 0 bases, leaving 8 bases between them. CDR3 in amino acids: CAWSLNSGNTIYF. The CDR3 coding sequence is TGTGCCTGGTCGTTGAACTCTGGAAACACCATATATTTT.

The chain uses TRBV6-1 and TRBJ2-7; TRBD1 is a possible D gene (5 bases). V dropped 5 bases and J dropped 4 bases, with 15 bases sitting between them. Germline assignment: CDR1 MNHNS and CDR2 SASEGT. The CDR3 runs to 14 residues. The CDR3, as DNA: TGTGCCAGCAGTTCCTTCGGACAAACTTACGAGCAGTACTTC. Amino acids: CASSSFGQTYEQYF.

V and J are TRBV5-5 and TRBJ2-1, with a tentative D call TRBD2 (5 bases). CDR1 and CDR2 (germline): SGHKS, YYEKEE (reference sequence). This CDR3 contains 16 residues. The germline V and J ends were trimmed by 4 bases and 7 bases, with 21 bases remaining between them. The CDR3 protein is CASSRRIGEVGNEQFF. As DNA, the CDR3 is TGTGCCAGCAGCCGACGGATCGGGGAAGTGGGAAATGAGCAGTTCTTC.

This clone has only a few counts. The CDR3 DNA reads TGTGCCAGCAGCTCGAAAGGGACTAGCCGATCCTACGAGCAGTACTTC. It is translated as CASSSKGTSRSYEQYF. The chain links TRBV13 to TRBJ2-7; 9 bases are shared with TRBD2. The CDR3 loop spans 16 amino acids. Germline CDR1 PRHDT, CDR2 FYEKMQ (reference sequence). With 4 bases clipped from V and 1 base from J, the junction kept 8 bases outside the gene matches.

The chain uses TRBV6-6 and TRBJ2-7; 8 nucleotides line up with TRBD1. Germline V gene data show CDR1 as MNHNY and CDR2 as SVGAGI (reference sequence). V lost 4 bases to trimming and J lost 3 bases; unmatched junction nucleotides: 11. This CDR3 contains 16 residues. The CDR3 here is CASSSRSQGVNYEQYF. CDR3 DNA sequence: TGTGCCAGCAGTTCAAGATCACAGGGGGTAAACTACGAGCAGTACTTC.

In its sample, this clone was seen once. The rearrangement joins TRBV2 to TRBJ2-6, with TRBD1 identical over 8 bases. The CDR3 consists of 17 residues. Germline V gene sequence: CDR1 SNHLY, CDR2 FYNNEI. V shed 4 bases, J shed 0 bases, and the junction held 5 bases outside the gene matches. CDR3 sequence (DNA): TGTGCCAGCAGTGGGACAGGGCATTCCTCTGGGGCCAACGTCCTGACTTTC. Residues: CASSGTGHSSGANVLTF.

This clone was seen only once. V gene TRBV6-5 combines with J gene TRBJ2-5; D is possibly TRBD1 (5 bases). The J call may be incorrect, as the DNA end agrees better with TRBJ2-7. Germline CDR1 reads MNHEY; CDR2 reads SVGAGI. This CDR3 has 13 residues. The CDR3 region is CASKAGSLYEQYF. The CDR3, as DNA: TGTGCCAGCAAGGCAGGGTCCCTTTACGAGCAGTACTTC.

This sequence joins TRBV10-3 and TRBJ2-7; 8 positions agree with TRBD1. Germline V gene sequence: CDR1 ENHRY, CDR2 SYGVKD. CDR3 length: 11 residues. Trimming removed 4 bases from V and 12 bases from J; junction bases left unmatched: 5. Written as DNA, the CDR3 is TGTGCCATCAGTGTAAAAGGACAGGGGTACTTC. As protein: CAISVKGQGYF.

The chain links TRBV11-2 to TRBJ2-7; a possible D gene is TRBD2 (6 bases). V lost 1 base to trimming and J lost 2 bases, with 12 bases between them. The CDR3 extends over 15 amino acids. Germline CDR1 and CDR2: SGHAT and FQNNGV. CDR3 in DNA: TGTGCCAGCAGCTTAGCCGAGGGGACTGCCTACGAGCAGTACTTC. It yields the protein CASSLAEGTAYEQYF.

The V call is TRBV11-2, the J call TRBJ2-7, with TRBD1 as a possible D gene (6 bases). V shed 4 bases and J shed 0 bases, with 13 bases lying between them. This CDR3 has 15 amino acids. Germline V lookup: CDR1 SGHAT, CDR2 FQNNGV. The CDR3 DNA reads TGTGCCAGCAGCTACAATAGGGGGAACTCCTACGAGCAGTACTTC. It encodes CASSYNRGNSYEQYF.

The J gene is TRBJ2-3, the V gene TRBV6-9; 9 positions match TRBD2. The CDR3 is 15 residues long. The germline V gene encodes CDR1 MNHGY and CDR2 SVAAGI. V was clipped by 3 bases and J by 8 bases; unmatched bases: 9. For the CDR3, the DNA is TGTGCCAGCAGTTACTCCGCGGGGGGGCAAGGTACGCAGTATTTT. It codes for CASSYSAGGQGTQYF.

This chain connects TRBV7-2 to TRBJ2-5, with D possibly being TRBD1 or TRBD2 (7 bases each). The CDR3 has 15 amino acids. The V gene lost 5 bases and the J gene lost 1 base, with 14 bases spanning the gap. CDR1 and CDR2 (germline): SGHTA, FQGNSA. This CDR3 reads CASSPQGGIQETQYF. CDR3 in DNA: TGTGCCAGCAGCCCTCAGGGGGGGATCCAAGAGACCCAGTACTTC.

The genes are TRBV5-4 and TRBJ2-3; D is unresolved. CDR1 SGHNT and CDR2 YYREEE come from the germline V gene (reference sequence). V was cut by 4 bases and J by 4 bases, with 13 bases left in between. The CDR3 spans 14 residues. The DNA of the CDR3 is TGTGCCAGCAGCCTAGGCTGGGGTGCAGATACGCAGTATTTT. Translated: CASSLGWGADTQYF.

The rearrangement joins TRBV5-1 to TRBJ2-2, with D unresolved. Trimming stripped 1 base from V and 4 bases from J, with 5 bases between. CDR3 length equals 13 residues. Per the germline V gene, CDR1 is SGHRS and CDR2 is YFSETQ. The CDR3 sequence is CASSLRVTGELFF. Here the CDR3 DNA reads TGCGCCAGCAGCTTGAGGGTCACCGGGGAGCTGTTTTTT.

J is TRBJ1-1 and V is TRBV4-2, with D possibly being TRBD1 (6 bases). This CDR3 contains 15 residues. The germline V gene encodes CDR1 LGHNA and CDR2 YNFKEQ. The V and J ends lost 0 bases and 5 bases respectively, with 13 bases between them. This chain's CDR3 is CASSQDGGLQTEAFF. CDR3 in DNA: TGTGCCAGCAGCCAAGACGGGGGGCTGCAGACTGAAGCTTTCTTT.

V and J are TRBV18 and TRBJ2-1; D may be TRBD1 (6 bases). The V end lost 3 bases, the J end lost 9 bases, and 12 bases lay between the germline ends. This CDR3 has 13 residues. Germline V gene lookup returns CDR1 KGHSH and CDR2 LQKENI. CDR3 in DNA: TGTGCCAGCTCACCGTCGGGCAGGGGTGAGCAGTTCTTC. Translated: CASSPSGRGEQFF. The entire variable domain, with the rest obtained from reference TRBV18 and TRBJ2-1, is as follows: NAGVMQNPRHLVRRRGQEARLRCSPMKGHSHVYWYRQLPEEGLKFMVYLQKENIIDESGMPKERFSAEFPKEGPSILRIQQVVRGDSAAYFCASSPSGRGEQFFGPGTRLTVL.

CDR3 sequence reads: CASSHGDSPYEQYF. The CDR3 DNA follows: TGTGCCAGCAGCCATGGGGACAGCCCCTACGAGCAGTACTTC. The V call is TRBV7-3, the J call TRBJ2-7; the match to TRBD1 covers 7 bases. Germline loops: CDR1 SGHTA, CDR2 FQGTGA. J gave up 2 bases and V 5 bases, and 6 bases lay outside the gene matches. The CDR3 runs to 14 residues.

The sample holds one count of this clone. This chain uses TRBV9 with TRBJ2-5, with 7 bases lining up with TRBD2. CDR1 and CDR2 from the germline V gene are SGDLS and YYNGEE. The CDR3 spans 16 residues. The J segment lost 4 bases and the V segment lost 4 bases, leaving 13 bases of the junction unmatched. CDR3 DNA: TGTGCCAGCAGCCCGGAGGGAGGGATGTCGTCAGAGACCCAGTACTTC. This sequence encodes CASSPEGGMSSETQYF.

This CDR3 reads CASSLAPAGEGQPQHF. CDR3 coding DNA: TGCGCCAGCAGCTTGGCACCGGCGGGGGAGGGACAGCCCCAGCATTTT. The chain is built from TRBV5-1 and TRBJ1-5, with D possibly being TRBD1 (5 bases). This CDR3 contains 16 residues. The germline V gene has CDR1 SGHRS and CDR2 YFSETQ. V lost 0 bases to trimming and J lost 7 bases, with 17 bases between them.